This TCR beta chain came from a study of T cell responses to AZD1222 COVID-19 vaccine. Study-wide findings and caveats: Females outnumbered males among donors, who were mostly white British; clonal diversity was possibly underestimated.

A note on this clone: Antigen specificity is unknown.

Clones were read by immunoSEQ multiplex PCR, and TCRdb kept only the in-frame ones, dropping some. The sample has about 27,000 clones; 80% to 95% are singletons. Second doses at about 4 or about 12 weeks were pooled. Germline V gives CDR1 SGHTA, CDR2 FQGNSA. The CDR3 runs 13 residues. J lost 13 bases, V lost 3 bases, and 3 bases had no gene match. The genes are TRBV7-2 and TRBJ2-1, with TRBD2 matching 13 bases. The specimen was peripheral blood, collected 28 days after the second AZD1222 dose. This TCR derives from an adult who received the AZD1222 COVID-19 vaccine. As DNA, the CDR3 is TGTGCCAGCAGCTTTGGGACTAGCGGGAACCAGTTCTTC. This gives the protein CASSFGTSGNQFF.